This T cell receptor beta chain emerged from a study of cytomegalovirus exposure and HLA in healthy donors. Findings and limits, study-wide: Investigators reported more than 150 TCR beta chains as tied to cytomegalovirus.

Trimming took 5 bases from V and 7 from J, leaving 13 bases between them. CDR1 and CDR2 (germline): LNHDA, SQIVND (reference sequence). The CDR3 consists of 13 residues. The PCR used 60 Vbeta and 13 Jbeta primers. Methods used by the authors: There were about 80 million unique TCR beta chains by a later count, and approximately 12 million of them were shared. Using immunoSEQ multiplex PCR, the repertoire was profiled, and TCRdb retains in-frame clones only, with some absent. V and J calls and clone size come straight from that table; D and trimming were deduced from the DNA. Of 110,000 to 150,000 clones listed, roughly 84% were seen once; the top ten hold roughly 2.5%. Details on this clone: Its specificity is unknown.

Sequenced material: PBMCs. The rearrangement joins TRBV19 to TRBJ2-3, with a tentative D call TRBD1 (7 bases). The receptor was derived from a boy aged 2 to 9 in good health and CMV-seronegative. The CDR3 DNA follows: TGTGCCAGTAGTCCAGCAGGGGGGAATACGCAGTATTTT. It codes for CASSPAGGNTQYF.